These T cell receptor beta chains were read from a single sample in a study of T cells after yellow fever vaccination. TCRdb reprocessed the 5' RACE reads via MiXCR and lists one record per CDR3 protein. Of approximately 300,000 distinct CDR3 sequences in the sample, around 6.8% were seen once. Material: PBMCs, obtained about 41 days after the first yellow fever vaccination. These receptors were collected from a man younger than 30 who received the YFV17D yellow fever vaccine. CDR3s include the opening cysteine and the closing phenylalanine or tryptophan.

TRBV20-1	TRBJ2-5	CSARGGAWPALETQYF
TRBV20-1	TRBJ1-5	CSAIPGSPVGNQPQHF
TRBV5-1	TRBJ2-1	CASSQSRLAGVYYNEQFF
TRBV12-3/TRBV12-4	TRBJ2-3	CASSIEGVISLDTQYF
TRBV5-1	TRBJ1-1	CASRAAGTGAILNTEAFF
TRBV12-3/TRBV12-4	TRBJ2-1	CASSLDRANEQFF
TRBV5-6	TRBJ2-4	CASSWTGSIQYF
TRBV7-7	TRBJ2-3	CASSLPPGLAGYTDTQYF
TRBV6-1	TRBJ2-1	CASSPDESSYNEQFF
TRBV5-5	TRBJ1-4	CASSTGPNEKLFF
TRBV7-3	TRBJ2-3	CASSLTRVVSDTQYF
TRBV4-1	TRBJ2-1	CASSHPETYNEQFF
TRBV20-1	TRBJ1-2	CSASYVNYGYTF
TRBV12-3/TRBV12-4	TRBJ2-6	CASSRVAGANVLTF
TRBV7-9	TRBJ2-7	CASSRQLPYEQYF
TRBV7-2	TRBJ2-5	CASSFRFRETQYF
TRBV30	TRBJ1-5	CAWSGDSFSNQPQHF
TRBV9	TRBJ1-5	CASSPGYRGDQPQHF
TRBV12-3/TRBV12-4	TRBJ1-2	CASSLVGVYGYTF
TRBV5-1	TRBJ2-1	CASSGDSWTSGGSNEQFF
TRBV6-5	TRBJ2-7	CASSFERGDSYEQYF
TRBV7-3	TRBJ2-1	CASSSVQGTGNEQFF
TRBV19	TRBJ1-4	CASSIGSAGTGREKLFF
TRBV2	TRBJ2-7	CASRREAGGSTYEQYF
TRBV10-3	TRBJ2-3	CAIRRLAADTQYF
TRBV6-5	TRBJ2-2	CASSYSGPAAGELFF
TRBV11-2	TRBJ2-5	CASSFGGVVAQYF
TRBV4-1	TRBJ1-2	CASSQRGTATNYGYTF
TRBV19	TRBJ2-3	CASSMMGQLSHTQYF
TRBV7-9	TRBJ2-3	CASSFRFGVTDTQYF
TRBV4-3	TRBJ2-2	CASSQDGGHTGELFF
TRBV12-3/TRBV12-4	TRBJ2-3	CASSLQGGGITDTQYF
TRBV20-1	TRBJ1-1	CSARDLDPHAYTEAFF
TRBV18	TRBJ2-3	CASSPSLATQDTQYF
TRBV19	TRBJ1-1	CATYNSRDRGLLPFF
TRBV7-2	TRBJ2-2	CASSPRLAGTGELFF
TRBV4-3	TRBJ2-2	CASSQVYSSSAGELFF
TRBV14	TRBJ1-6	CASSQDRPGWGSPLHF
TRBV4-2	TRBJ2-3	CASSQEGEPSRYF
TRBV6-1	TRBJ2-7	CATRPRYEQYF
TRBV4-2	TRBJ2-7	CASSQDFKGGAYEQYF
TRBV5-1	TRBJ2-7	CASSPKRRGYEQYF
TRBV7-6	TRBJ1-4	CASSLGGGMSPKLFF
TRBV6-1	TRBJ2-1	CASSVAGDLGEQFF
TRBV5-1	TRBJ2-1	CASSWNPTDQWGEQFF
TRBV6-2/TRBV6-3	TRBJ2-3	CASRLAGAGTDTQYF
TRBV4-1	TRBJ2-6	CASSQDRGSFGANVLTF
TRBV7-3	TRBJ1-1	CASSRGQGGDTEAFF
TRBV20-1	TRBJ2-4	CSAVLAGYLLAKNIQYF
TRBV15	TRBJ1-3	CATSTDRGGGNTIYF
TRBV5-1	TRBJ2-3	CASSLAGTSATRTDTQYF
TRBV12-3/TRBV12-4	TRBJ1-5	CASSLGEGQPQHF
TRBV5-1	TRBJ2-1	CASSTGGVAGGLNNEQFF
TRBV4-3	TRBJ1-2	CASSQDWQGAVNYGYTF